This T cell receptor (beta chain) comes out of a study of cytomegalovirus exposure and HLA in healthy donors. About the research overall: Most genotyped donors, roughly 80% of 300 to 400, had Caucasian-associated genetic ancestry.

PCR employed 60 Vbeta and 13 Jbeta primers. Some clones are missing from TCRdb's copy, which holds only in-frame ones; the method was immunoSEQ multiplex PCR. The sample shows around 80,000 clones, more than 50% of them seen only once. CDR3 length equals 16 residues. The V call is TRBV1, the J call TRBJ2-6; the DNA was not used to check the table's D call, TRBD1. TRBV1 is noted as a pseudogene. This receptor was obtained from a male donor in good health and CMV-seropositive. Sequencing input: PBMCs. CDR3 in DNA: TGCACCAGCAGCCAAGATGACAGCTCTGGGGCCAACGTCCTGACTTTC. Protein sequence: CTSSQDDSSGANVLTF.